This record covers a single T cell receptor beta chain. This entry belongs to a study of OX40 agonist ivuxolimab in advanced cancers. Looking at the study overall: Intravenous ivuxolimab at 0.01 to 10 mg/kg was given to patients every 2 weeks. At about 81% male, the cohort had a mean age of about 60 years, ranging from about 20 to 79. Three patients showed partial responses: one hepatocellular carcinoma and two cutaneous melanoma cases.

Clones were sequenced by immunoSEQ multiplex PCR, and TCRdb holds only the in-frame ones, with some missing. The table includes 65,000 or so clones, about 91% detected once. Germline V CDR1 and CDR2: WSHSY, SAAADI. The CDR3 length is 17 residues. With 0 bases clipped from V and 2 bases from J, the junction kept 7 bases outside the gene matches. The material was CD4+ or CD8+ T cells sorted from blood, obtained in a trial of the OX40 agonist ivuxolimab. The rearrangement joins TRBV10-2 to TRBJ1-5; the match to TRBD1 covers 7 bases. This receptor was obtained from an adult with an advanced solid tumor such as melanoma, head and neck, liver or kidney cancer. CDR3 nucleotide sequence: TGCGCCAGCAGTGAGTCCCGACAGGGAGGGGGCAATCAGCCCCAGCATTTT. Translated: CASSESRQGGGNQPQHF.